Listed below are T cell receptor beta chains from one sample, sequenced in a study of blood T cell repertoires in COVID-19. TCRdb keeps only in-frame clones here, not all; method: immunoSEQ multiplex PCR. The table shows about 240,000 clones, with roughly 80% occurring only once. Material: peripheral blood. All receptors come from a woman aged 55-70 years with active or convalescent COVID-19. Each CDR3 is given with its conserved first and last residue. D genes are given only for firm matches.

j_call cdr3_length v_call d_call cdr3_aa
TRBJ2-1 18 TRBV7-9 TRBD1 CASSLDRGQGGSYNEQFF
TRBJ2-7 14 TRBV11-2 NA CASSRSTEIYEQYF
TRBJ2-3 19 TRBV11-3 TRBD2 CASSLDLWASGALTDTQYF
TRBJ2-7 14 TRBV29-1 NA CSVEDPSGFDEQYF
TRBJ2-7 14 TRBV19 NA CASSIIAADYEQYF
TRBJ1-2 13 TRBV6-5 TRBD1 CASTRDRGYGYTF
TRBJ2-1 14 TRBV7-9 NA CASSPAGSYNEQFF
TRBJ2-5 13 TRBV12-3/TRBV12-4 NA CASSFIPQETQYF
TRBJ1-5 15 TRBV7-2 TRBD1 CASSTRQGSNQPQHF
TRBJ2-3 14 TRBV3-1/TRBV3-2 NA CASSPSTATDTQYF
TRBJ1-2 15 TRBV5-1 NA CASSLDSGPYYGYTF
TRBJ1-5 13 TRBV6-5 NA CASRGQGGQPQHF
TRBJ2-1 16 TRBV9 TRBD2 CASSETTSAPYNEQFF
TRBJ2-5 13 TRBV13 NA CASSRAFQETQYF
TRBJ2-2 15 TRBV7-2 TRBD2 CASSLALAGTGELFF
TRBJ2-3 17 TRBV27 TRBD2 CASRGRTSGGAVDTQYF
TRBJ2-1 15 TRBV6-5 TRBD1 CASSYGTGVYNEQFF
TRBJ2-7 14 TRBV27 TRBD1 CASSRPTGRDEQYF
TRBJ1-3 14 TRBV2 TRBD1 CASSGQGFGNTIYF
TRBJ2-2 16 TRBV6-6 NA CASSATSVGSAGELFF
TRBJ1-6 13 TRBV7-8 NA CASSRTAQGTLHF
TRBJ2-5 13 TRBV18 TRBD1 CASSRDRKETQYF
TRBJ1-5 15 TRBV19 NA CASMTAGASNQPQHF
TRBJ1-6 14 TRBV7-6 NA CASSPQGFGSPLHF
TRBJ2-1 17 TRBV3-1/TRBV3-2 TRBD1 CASSQGLPGQNPNEQFF
TRBJ1-1 12 TRBV11-2 NA CASSLGPREAFF
TRBJ1-2 15 TRBV15 NA CATSRDFAGWSGYTF
TRBJ1-2 17 TRBV2 TRBD1 CASSGHVSRQGRSGYTF
TRBJ2-4 16 TRBV19 TRBD2 CASSMGLAGTKNIQYF
TRBJ1-2 17 TRBV29-1 NA CSVDTFQTGHLYYGYTF
TRBJ2-5 14 TRBV5-8 TRBD2 CASSLSGGKETQYF
TRBJ1-4 14 TRBV6-1 NA CASSDRATNEKLFF
TRBJ1-3 17 TRBV7-8 NA CASSRTPGHSSGNTIYF
TRBJ2-7 13 TRBV12-3/TRBV12-4 TRBD1 CASSWGQGDEQYF
TRBJ2-7 14 TRBV5-6 NA CASSPWGTMGGQYF
TRBJ2-1 15 TRBV29-1 TRBD1 CSVGTGASSYNEQFF
TRBJ1-4 16 TRBV30 NA CAWSRELVTTNEKLFF
TRBJ2-2 14 TRBV30 NA CAWSVLRNTGELFF
TRBJ2-4 13 TRBV14 TRBD2 CASSPGRENIQYF
TRBJ1-6 15 TRBV21-1 NA CASSPHERSNSPLHF
TRBJ1-5 14 TRBV19 TRBD1 CASTERQGHQPQHF
TRBJ1-2 13 TRBV5-1 NA CASSLSGSQGYTF
TRBJ2-3 17 TRBV5-1 NA CASSLERRAPLTDTQYF
TRBJ1-2 13 TRBV28 NA CASSLGGNYGYTF
TRBJ2-2 12 TRBV5-4 NA CASSPGTGELFF
TRBJ2-2 15 TRBV6-5 NA CASRQVLRATGELFF
TRBJ1-2 13 TRBV6-5 TRBD1 CASSPNRGYGYTF
TRBJ2-3 16 TRBV27 NA CASSLDGQLITDTQYF
TRBJ2-7 15 TRBV18 NA CASSPDRALGYEQYF
TRBJ1-1 13 TRBV27 NA CASSLWGGDEAFF
TRBJ1-2 15 TRBV7-2 TRBD1 CASSLGTGFDYGYTF
TRBJ2-1 16 TRBV6-6 NA CASSYSMRQEGNEQFF
TRBJ1-4 15 TRBV18 TRBD1 CASSPRQGAGEKLFF
TRBJ2-1 15 TRBV7-2 NA CASSPPHFPGSEQFF
TRBJ2-5 15 TRBV2 NA CASTPTDSEGETQYF
TRBJ2-7 16 TRBV2 TRBD1 CASKDPGTGSSYEQYF
TRBJ2-7 16 TRBV18 TRBD2 CASSPTLAGGVDEQYF
TRBJ1-2 14 TRBV19 NA CASSLWGPQYGYTF
TRBJ2-7 13 TRBV19 NA CASSPGLTYEQYF